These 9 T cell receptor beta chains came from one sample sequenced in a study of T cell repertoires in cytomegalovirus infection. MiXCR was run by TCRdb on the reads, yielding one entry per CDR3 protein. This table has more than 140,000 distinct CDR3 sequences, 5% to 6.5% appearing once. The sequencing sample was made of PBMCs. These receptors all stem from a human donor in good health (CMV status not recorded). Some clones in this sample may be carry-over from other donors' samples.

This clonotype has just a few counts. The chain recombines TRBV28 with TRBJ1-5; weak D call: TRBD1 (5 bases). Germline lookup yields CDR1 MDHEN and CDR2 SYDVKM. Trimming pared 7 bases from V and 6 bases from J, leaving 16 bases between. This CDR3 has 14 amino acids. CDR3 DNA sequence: TGTGCCAGCAACCGGCGGGGCCCCGTTCAGCCCCAGCATTTT. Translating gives CASNRRGPVQPQHF.

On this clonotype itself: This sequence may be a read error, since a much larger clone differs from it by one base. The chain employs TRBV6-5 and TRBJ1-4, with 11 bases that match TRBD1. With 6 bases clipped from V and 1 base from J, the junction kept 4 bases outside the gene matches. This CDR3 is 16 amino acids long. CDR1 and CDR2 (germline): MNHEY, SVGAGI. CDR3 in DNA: TGTGCCAGCAGCCCGGGACAGGGGGGAACTAATGAAAAACTGTTTTTT. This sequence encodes CASSPGQGGTNEKLFF.

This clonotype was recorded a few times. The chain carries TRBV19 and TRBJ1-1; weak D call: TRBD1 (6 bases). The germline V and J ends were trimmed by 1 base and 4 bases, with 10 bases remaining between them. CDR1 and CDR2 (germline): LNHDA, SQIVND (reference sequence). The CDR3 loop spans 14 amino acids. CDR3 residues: CASSIARGGTEAFF. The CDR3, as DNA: TGTGCCAGTAGTATAGCCCGAGGGGGCACTGAAGCTTTCTTT.

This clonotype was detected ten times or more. CDR3 protein: CASNSGQKNSPLHF. The CDR3 DNA sequence: TGTGCCAGCAACTCGGGACAGAAGAATTCACCCCTCCACTTT. The V and J genes are TRBV6-1 and TRBJ1-6, with 7 bases identical to TRBD1. This CDR3 region has 14 residues. Per the germline V gene, CDR1 is MNHNS and CDR2 is SASEGT. V dropped 7 bases and J dropped 7; count of bases not matched to a gene: 7.

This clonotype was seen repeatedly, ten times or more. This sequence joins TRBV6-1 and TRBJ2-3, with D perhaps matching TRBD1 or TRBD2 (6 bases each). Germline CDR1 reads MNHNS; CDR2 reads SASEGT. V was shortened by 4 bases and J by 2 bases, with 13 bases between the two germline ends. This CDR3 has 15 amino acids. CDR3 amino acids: CASSVGGGYTDTQYF. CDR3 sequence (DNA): TGTGCCAGCAGTGTCGGAGGGGGTTACACAGATACGCAGTATTTT.

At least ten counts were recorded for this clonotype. CDR3 region: CASSLGQNYGYTF. In DNA, the CDR3 is TGCGCCAGCAGCTTGGGGCAGAACTATGGCTACACCTTC. The chain joins TRBV5-1 to TRBJ1-2; D call uncertain. V was shortened by 0 bases and J by 2 bases, with 5 bases between the two germline ends. From germline, CDR1 is SGHRS and CDR2 YFSETQ. The CDR3 runs 13 residues.

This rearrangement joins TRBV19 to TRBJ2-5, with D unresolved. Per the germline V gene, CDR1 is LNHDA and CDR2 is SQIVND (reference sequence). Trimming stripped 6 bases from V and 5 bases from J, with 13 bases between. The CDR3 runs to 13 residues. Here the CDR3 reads CASSQDSSETQYF. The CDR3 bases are TGTGCCAGTAGCCAGGATTCCTCTGAGACCCAGTACTTC.

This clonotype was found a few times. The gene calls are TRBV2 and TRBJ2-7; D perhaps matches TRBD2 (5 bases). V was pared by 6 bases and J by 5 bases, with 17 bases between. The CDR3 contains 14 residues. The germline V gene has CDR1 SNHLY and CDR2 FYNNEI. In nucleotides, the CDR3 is TGTGCCAGCAGGAAAGGACTCGGGTTCGACGAGCAGTACTTC. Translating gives CASRKGLGFDEQYF.

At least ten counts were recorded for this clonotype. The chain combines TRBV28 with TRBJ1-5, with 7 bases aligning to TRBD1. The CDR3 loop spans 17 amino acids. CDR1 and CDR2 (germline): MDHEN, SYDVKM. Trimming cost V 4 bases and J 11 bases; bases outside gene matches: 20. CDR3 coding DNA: TGTGCCAGCAGTTCATTTCAGGGATCACAGGGGCTGAGGGCCCAGCATTTT. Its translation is CASSSFQGSQGLRAQHF.